This paragraph reports one T cell receptor beta chain. This entry is derived from a study of blood T cell repertoires in COVID-19. From germline, CDR1 is SGHNT and CDR2 YENEEA. The CDR3 is 15 amino acids. V gave up 5 bases and J gave up 0 bases, with 11 bases separating them. Repertoires were generated with immunoSEQ multiplex PCR, while TCRdb's copy carries only in-frame clones and drops some. This repertoire shows nearly 350,000 clones, around four fifths found once; its top ten account for around 3%. Sequenced input: peripheral blood. The receptor was derived from a man aged 25 to 45 with active or convalescent COVID-19. This chain connects TRBV11-3 to TRBJ2-1; D is perhaps TRBD1 (6 bases). The CDR3 coding sequence is TGTGCCAGCAGCCCTACAGGGTTCTCCTACAATGAGCAGTTCTTC. This translates into CASSPTGFSYNEQFF.